A selection of T cell receptor beta chains follows, all from one sample in a study of shared clonotypes between healthy human individuals. Clones were read by immunoSEQ multiplex PCR, and TCRdb kept only the in-frame ones, dropping some. Counted here are fewer than 850,000 clones, 90% occurring once; the ten biggest clones make up about 33%. Sequencing was done on a sample of memory CD8+ T cells from PBMCs. These receptors all come from a man aged 18 to 35 in good health. Some clones in this sample may be carry-over from other donors' samples. Both conserved end residues are part of each CDR3. A D gene is named only where the DNA matches it firmly. Clone size appears in some rows only: once, few, many, or a class for an expanded clone.

V gene	clone size	J gene	D gene	CDR3 DNA	CDR3 protein
TRBV27	.	TRBJ1-1	.	TGTGCCAGCAGTACCGTATCGAACACTGAAGCTTTCTTT	CASSTVSNTEAFF
TRBV27	.	TRBJ2-1	TRBD2	TGTGCCAGCAGTTTAGCCAAAGGGCTAGCGGGTGAGCAGTTCTTC	CASSLAKGLAGEQFF
TRBV28	.	TRBJ1-2	.	TGTGCCAGCAGTTTATCGGGGAACTATGGCTACACCTTC	CASSLSGNYGYTF
TRBV6-4	.	TRBJ2-7	TRBD1	TGTGCCAGCAGTGACTTGAGACAGGGGGCTAGTAGGGCGTACGAGCAGTACTTC	CASSDLRQGASRAYEQYF
TRBV4-3	.	TRBJ2-3	TRBD2	TGCGCCAGCAGCCAAGAATTTTGGAAGGTAGCGGGAGTAGACACAGATACGCAGTATTTT	CASSQEFWKVAGVDTDTQYF
TRBV27	.	TRBJ1-5	.	TGTGCCAGCAGTTCAATCAACAGTCCTAGCAATCAGCCCCAGCATTTT	CASSSINSPSNQPQHF
TRBV28	.	TRBJ2-5	TRBD2	TGTGCCAGCTCCATAGCGGGAGGCTCGGGGGAGACCCAGTACTTC	CASSIAGGSGETQYF
TRBV28	.	TRBJ2-7	.	TGTGCCAGCAGATGGGTGGAGGGAAGCTACGAGCAGTACTTC	CASRWVEGSYEQYF
TRBV2	.	TRBJ2-2	.	TGTGCCAGCAGTGAGCGGACAGACGGTTTGTTCCCCGGGGAGCTGTTTTTT	CASSERTDGLFPGELFF
TRBV11-2	.	TRBJ1-1	.	TGTGCCAGCAGCTCCCCCGTAGGTTCAGCTAATCATGAAGCTTTCTTT	CASSSPVGSANHEAFF
TRBV28	.	TRBJ2-5	TRBD1	TGTACCAGCAGTTACTATTTCCGGGACAGGGGGGTGACCCAGTACTTC	CTSSYYFRDRGVTQYF
TRBV7-9	.	TRBJ2-2	TRBD2	TGTGCCAGCAGCTCGGCCTGGGTAGCGGGATACACCGGGGAGCTGTTTTTT	CASSSAWVAGYTGELFF
TRBV6-9	.	TRBJ2-1	TRBD2	TGTGCCAGCAGTTGGCGGGGAGCGGGAGAGGATGAGCAGTTCTTC	CASSWRGAGEDEQFF
TRBV27	.	TRBJ2-3	.	TGTGCCAGCAGTTTCCTTGCTGGACTAAGACGACGAGCAGATACGCAGTATTTT	CASSFLAGLRRRADTQYF
TRBV15	.	TRBJ1-2	.	TGTGCCACCAGCTTCCGGAGGGGGGATCCCTTATGGGGCTACACCTTC	CATSFRRGDPLWGYTF
TRBV7-9	.	TRBJ1-2	.	TGTGCCAGCAGCCCGATTGCGGACGGCTATGGCTACACCTTC	CASSPIADGYGYTF
TRBV28	.	TRBJ1-2	.	TGTGCCAGCAGTCCGATGAACTATGGCTACACCTTC	CASSPMNYGYTF
TRBV18	.	TRBJ2-5	TRBD1	TGTGCCAGCTCACCGGGCTGGACAGGGAAAGAGACCCAGTACTTC	CASSPGWTGKETQYF
TRBV7-2	.	TRBJ2-7	.	TGTGCCAGCAGCTTAGGGTCAGTCTCTTTTCCCTACGAGCAGTACTTC	CASSLGSVSFPYEQYF
TRBV5-5	.	TRBJ2-7	.	TGTGCCAGCAGCTTGGTTCGGACACCCTACGAGCAGTACTTC	CASSLVRTPYEQYF
TRBV19	.	TRBJ2-6	TRBD2	TGTGCCAGTAGTATGGGAGGGGCTGGGGCCAACGTCCTGACTTTC	CASSMGGAGANVLTF
TRBV27	.	TRBJ2-7	.	TGTGCCAGCAGTTGGTCGGGCGAGCAGTACTTC	CASSWSGEQYF
TRBV4-1	few	TRBJ1-5	.	TGCGCCAGCAGCCAAGAAATGACTTTAGCCCTCCAGCCCCAGCATTTT	CASSQEMTLALQPQHF
TRBV14	.	TRBJ2-1	.	TGTGCCAGCAGCCAAGATAGAATCTCCTACAATGAGCAGTTCTTC	CASSQDRISYNEQFF
TRBV7-2	.	TRBJ2-1	.	TGTGCCAACCCCCCGGCCTATCCCCATGAGCAGTTCTTC	CANPPAYPHEQFF
TRBV7-6	.	TRBJ2-1	.	TGTGCCAGCAGCTTGGACTCCCTGAGTGGCAATGAGCAGTTCTTC	CASSLDSLSGNEQFF
TRBV29-1	.	TRBJ2-1	.	TGCAGCGTTACACACAATGAGCAGTTCTTC	CSVTHNEQFF
TRBV27	.	TRBJ2-5	.	TGTGCCAGCAGTTTGGGAGAGACCCAGTACTTC	CASSLGETQYF
TRBV7-9	few	TRBJ2-2	.	TGTGCCAGCAGCTTATCGGGGAGCACCGGGGAGCTGTTTTTT	CASSLSGSTGELFF
TRBV7-2	.	TRBJ2-2	.	TGTGCCAGCAGCTTCCCTGAGACCGGAACCACCGGGGAGCTGTTTTTT	CASSFPETGTTGELFF
TRBV7-6	.	TRBJ2-1	TRBD2	TGTGCCAGCAGCGTCCTAGCGGGTTTGTACAATGAGCAGTTCTTC	CASSVLAGLYNEQFF
TRBV18	.	TRBJ2-2	TRBD2	TGTGCCAGCTCACCGATTACGCTAGCGGGAGCGGGCACCGGGGAGCTGTTTTTT	CASSPITLAGAGTGELFF
TRBV18	.	TRBJ1-4	TRBD1	TGTGCCAGCTCACTGGGGACAGCAAAGTCTAATGAAAAACTGTTTTTT	CASSLGTAKSNEKLFF
TRBV28	.	TRBJ2-5	.	TGTGCCAGCAGTCTCTATAGCGGTCAAGAGACCCAGTACTTC	CASSLYSGQETQYF
TRBV11-2	.	TRBJ1-2	.	TGTGCCAGCAGCTTAAGTCCCAAGAGGGCTAACTATGGCTACACCTTC	CASSLSPKRANYGYTF
TRBV6-5	.	TRBJ2-7	TRBD2	TGTGCCAGCAGTCCCATGGGGGGGGGCTCCTACGAGCAGTACTTC	CASSPMGGGSYEQYF
TRBV28	.	TRBJ2-3	.	TGTGCCAGCAGTTTACGGCCCCTAAGGTCCCAAGATACGCAGTATTTT	CASSLRPLRSQDTQYF
TRBV29-1	.	TRBJ2-2	.	TGCAGCGTCCAAACCGGGGAGCTGTTTTTT	CSVQTGELFF
TRBV2	once	TRBJ2-3	TRBD2	TGTGCCAGCAGTGAGGGCCTAGCGGGGGTCACAGATACGCAGTATTTT	CASSEGLAGVTDTQYF
TRBV7-9	.	TRBJ1-1	.	TGTGCCAGCAGCTTAGAGGGCAGGGTAACTGAAGCTTTCTTT	CASSLEGRVTEAFF
TRBV11-1	.	TRBJ1-2	.	TGTGCCAGCAGCTTAGACTGGGACTCTAACTATGGCTACACCTTC	CASSLDWDSNYGYTF
TRBV7-9	.	TRBJ1-1	.	TGTGCCAGCAGCCGGGTGAACACTGAAGCTTTCTTT	CASSRVNTEAFF
TRBV6-5	.	TRBJ2-3	TRBD2	TGTGCCAGCAGTTACCGGGCGGGAGGACCCGATACGCAGTATTTT	CASSYRAGGPDTQYF
TRBV9	.	TRBJ1-2	.	TGTGCCAGCAGCCTCGGGATCTATGGCTACACCTTC	CASSLGIYGYTF
TRBV9	.	TRBJ1-4	.	TGTGCCAGCAGCTCCTGGGGGGGAATGGGAGGTGAAAAACTGTTTTTT	CASSSWGGMGGEKLFF
TRBV27	.	TRBJ2-7	.	TGTGCCAGCAGTTCACGGGCCTACGGTCAGCAGTACTTC	CASSSRAYGQQYF